These 8 T cell receptor beta chains were all obtained from the same sample, sequenced in a study of T cell responses to AZD1222 COVID-19 vaccine listed by TCRdb under 2021. Receptor libraries were prepared by the immunoSEQ multiplex PCR assay. TCRdb stores this immuneACCESS table with in-frame sequences only. Part of the clones is absent; in the studies checked, under half of the shortfall reflects unresolved V genes, and no reason is known for the rest. The sample contains some 86,000 clones, just over 90% of them found a single time. Approximately 5% of the sample is taken by the ten largest. The sample's time point label is to be understood as: about 28 days (+/-7) after the second vaccine dose. The sample here was peripheral blood, taken 28 days after the second AZD1222 dose. The receptors originated from an adult who received the AZD1222 COVID-19 vaccine.

Details on this clone: Other DNA sequences from this sample encode an identical CDR3 as well. The chain links TRBV9 to TRBJ2-3; 8 nucleotides agree with TRBD2. Germline V gene lookup returns CDR1 SGDLS and CDR2 YYNGEE. The CDR3 has 15 amino acids. Germline trimming cut 0 bases from V and 4 bases from J; bases unmatched to any gene: 4. The CDR3 nucleotides read TGTGCCAGCAGCGTAGTGGCGGGGGGACCAGATACGCAGTATTTT. Translated: CASSVVAGGPDTQYF. The variable domain in full, completed from reference TRBV9 and TRBJ2-3, reads DSGVTQTPKHLITATGQRVTLRCSPRSGDLSVYWYQQSLDQGLQFLIQYYNGEERAKGNILERFSAQQFPDLHSELNLSSLELGDSALYFCASSVVAGGPDTQYFGPGTRLTVL.

V and J are TRBV4-1 and TRBJ2-3, with TRBD1 matching over 8 bases. The CDR3 consists of 15 residues. Trimming cost V 5 bases and J 3 bases; bases outside gene matches: 7. From germline, CDR1 is MGHRA and CDR2 YSYEKL. CDR3 amino acids: CASSWSDRGTDTQYF. In DNA form, the CDR3 reads TGCGCCAGCAGCTGGAGTGACAGGGGAACAGATACGCAGTATTTT.

The J gene is TRBJ1-1, the V gene TRBV4-3, with a possible D match to TRBD1 (6 bases). The germline V and J ends were trimmed by 2 bases and 6 bases, with 10 bases remaining between them. CDR1 is LGHNA and CDR2 is YSLEER in the germline V gene. The CDR3 totals 13 residues. CDR3 sequence (DNA): TGCGCCAGCAGCCAAACAGGGAGCGCTGAAGCTTTCTTT. Residues: CASSQTGSAEAFF.

This clone has only a few counts. V gene TRBV19 combines with J gene TRBJ2-2; the D gene is possibly TRBD1 (6 bases). Germline CDR1 is LNHDA and CDR2 is SQIVND (reference sequence). The CDR3 extends over 14 amino acids. Trimming took 8 bases from V and 1 from J, leaving 11 bases between them. The CDR3 sequence is CASGKDRNTGELFF. CDR3 sequence (DNA): TGTGCCAGTGGTAAGGACAGGAACACCGGGGAGCTGTTTTTT.

V is TRBV3-1 (or the pseudogene TRBV3-2) and J is TRBJ2-7, with D hard to call. This CDR3 region has 14 residues. The germline V gene has CDR1 LGHDT and CDR2 YNNKEL (reference sequence). Trimming stripped 3 bases from V and 6 bases from J, with 15 bases between. The CDR3 bases are TGTGCCAGCAGCCAGGGGTCTGGTTTGGGCGAGCAGTACTTC. It specifies CASSQGSGLGEQYF.

The J gene is TRBJ1-6, the V gene TRBV5-1, with unresolved D. With 0 bases removed from V and 10 bases from J, the gap between germline ends came to 11 bases. The V gene's germline CDR1 is SGHRS and CDR2 YFSETQ. The CDR3 consists of 14 residues. As DNA, the CDR3 is TGCGCCAGCAGCTTGGACGGCAGCTTCTCACCCCTCCACTTT. Its translation: CASSLDGSFSPLHF. Drawing the rest from reference TRBV5-1 and TRBJ1-6, the complete variable domain is KAGVTQTPRYLIKTRGQQVTLSCSPISGHRSVSWYQQTPGQGLQFLFEYFSETQRNKGNFPGRFSGRQFSNSRSEMNVSTLELGDSALYLCASSLDGSFSPLHFGNGTRLTVT.

A single count supports this clone. This chain connects TRBV5-1 to TRBJ2-5; D is undetermined. The CDR3 contains 11 residues. CDR1 SGHRS and CDR2 YFSETQ come from the germline V gene. V was trimmed by 4 bases and J by 5 bases, leaving 6 bases between them. CDR3 DNA sequence: TGCGCCAGCAGCGGTGGGGAGACCCAGTACTTC. Amino acids: CASSGGETQYF.

The chain couples TRBV9 to TRBJ2-3; D is uncertain. With 3 bases removed from V and 2 bases from J, the gap between germline ends came to 10 bases. The CDR3 length is 14 residues. Germline V gene data show CDR1 as SGDLS and CDR2 as YYNGEE. CDR3 nucleotides: TGTGCCAGCAGCGACGAAGGCGCCACAGATACGCAGTATTTT. Translating gives CASSDEGATDTQYF.